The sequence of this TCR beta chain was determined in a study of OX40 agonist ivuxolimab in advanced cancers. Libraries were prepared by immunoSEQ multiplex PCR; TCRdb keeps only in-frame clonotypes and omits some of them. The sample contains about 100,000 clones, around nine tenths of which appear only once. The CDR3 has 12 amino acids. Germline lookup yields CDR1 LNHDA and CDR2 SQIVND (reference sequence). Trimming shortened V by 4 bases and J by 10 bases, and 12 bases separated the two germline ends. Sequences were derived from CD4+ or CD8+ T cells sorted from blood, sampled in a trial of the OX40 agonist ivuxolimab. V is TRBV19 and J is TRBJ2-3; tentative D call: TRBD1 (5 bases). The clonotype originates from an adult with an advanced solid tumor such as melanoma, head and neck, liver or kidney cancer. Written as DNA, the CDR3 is TGTGCCAGTAGTAGCTACTCGACAGCGCAGTATTTT. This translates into CASSSYSTAQYF.